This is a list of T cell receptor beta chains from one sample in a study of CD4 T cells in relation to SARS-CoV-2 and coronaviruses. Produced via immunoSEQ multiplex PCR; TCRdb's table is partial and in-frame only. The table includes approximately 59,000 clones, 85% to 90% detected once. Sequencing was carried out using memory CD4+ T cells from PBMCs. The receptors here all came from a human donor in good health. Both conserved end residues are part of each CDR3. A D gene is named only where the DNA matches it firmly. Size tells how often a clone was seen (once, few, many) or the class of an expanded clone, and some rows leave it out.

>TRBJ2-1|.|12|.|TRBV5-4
TGTGCCAGCAGATTACCAGGGTCCGAGCAGTTCTTC
CASRLPGSEQFF
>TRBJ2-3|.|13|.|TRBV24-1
TGTGCCACCAGTGATTTAATGGCAGATACGCAGTATTTT
CATSDLMADTQYF
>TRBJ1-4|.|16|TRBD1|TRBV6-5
TGTGCCAGCAGTTACGGAGGAGGGGGCCCAAATGAAAAACTGTTTTTT
CASSYGGGGPNEKLFF
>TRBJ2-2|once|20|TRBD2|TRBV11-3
TGTGCCAGCAGCAAATTCGGACCGGGACTAGCGGGGGGAACCACCGGGGAGCTGTTTTTT
CASSKFGPGLAGGTTGELFF
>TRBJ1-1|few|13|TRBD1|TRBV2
TGTGCCAGAGACAGGGAACAGGGCACTGAAGCTTTCTTT
CARDREQGTEAFF
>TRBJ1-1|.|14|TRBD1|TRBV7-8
TGTGCCAGCAGCTCGCGGACAGGGGACACTGAAGCTTTCTTT
CASSSRTGDTEAFF
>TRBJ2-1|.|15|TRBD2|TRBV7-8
TGTGCCAGCATCCGAGCGGGGGGGCTAGACAATGAGCAGTTCTTC
CASIRAGGLDNEQFF
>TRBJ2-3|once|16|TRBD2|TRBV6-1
TGTGCCAGCAGTGAAGACGGGGCGGGGGGCACAGATACGCAGTATTTT
CASSEDGAGGTDTQYF
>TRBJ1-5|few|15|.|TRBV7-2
TGTGCCAGCAGCCAGTGGGGGGGAGGCAATCAGCCCCAGCATTTT
CASSQWGGGNQPQHF
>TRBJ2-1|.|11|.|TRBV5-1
TGCGCCAGCAGCGGGTCTGGGGAGCAGTTCTTC
CASSGSGEQFF
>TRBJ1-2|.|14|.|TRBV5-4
TGTGCCAGCAAAGGTGAAGAGACTTTATATGGCTACACCTTC
CASKGEETLYGYTF
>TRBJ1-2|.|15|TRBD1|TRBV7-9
TGTGCCAGCAGCAGATTTTCCGGGACAGGGATTCTTGGCGCCTTC
CASSRFSGTGILGAF
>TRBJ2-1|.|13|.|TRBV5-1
TGCGCCAGCAGCTTGGGGCAGAGCAATGAGCAGTTCTTC
CASSLGQSNEQFF